In its sample, the clone carrying this T cell receptor (beta chain) was seen once. The germline V gene has CDR1 MDHEN and CDR2 SYDVKM. V was clipped by 1 base and J by 3 bases; unmatched bases: 9. The CDR3 has 17 residues. This entry belongs to a study of somatic mutations in cytotoxic T cells in rheumatoid arthritis. The protocol was immunoSEQ multiplex PCR, while the TCRdb copy is restricted to in-frame clones and leaves out a portion. The sample has 23,000 or so clones, 70% to 85% seen once. The chain uses TRBV28 and TRBJ1-5, with 7 nucleotides matching TRBD1. The specimen was CD8+ T cells sorted from blood. This receptor was taken from a woman between 18 and 30 years old in good health. This chain's CDR3 is CASSLYGPTGDNQPQHF. CDR3 nucleotides: TGTGCCAGCAGTTTATACGGCCCTACAGGGGACAATCAGCCCCAGCATTTT.